This T cell receptor beta chain emerged from a study of T cell clonality in common variable immunodeficiency. This clone was detected ten times or more. The sequenced fragment ends 3 residues before the CDR3 boundary, so the rest is inferred from the germline J gene. The method was immunoSEQ multiplex PCR; TCRdb's version includes in-frame clones alone and lacks a portion of them. Singletons are absent from the sample, which has roughly 55,000 clones. Germline V gene sequence: CDR1 MDHEN, CDR2 SYDVKM. CDR3 length: 13 residues. Trimming removed 11 bases from V and 0 bases from J, with 11 bases in between.

Sequencing input: peripheral blood mononuclear cells. This chain links TRBV28 with TRBJ2-4; D remains unclear. This clonotype was obtained from a person aged 18-70 years in good health. The covered CDR3 bases are TGTGCCTGTAGAACCCTAGCCAAAAACATT. Translating it yields CACRTLAKNI. In full, the CDR3 reads CACRTLAKNIQYF.